This T cell receptor beta chain was retrieved from a study of cytomegalovirus exposure and HLA in healthy donors. 13 Jbeta primers and 60 Vbeta primers were used for the PCR. The protocol was immunoSEQ multiplex PCR, while the TCRdb copy is restricted to in-frame clones and leaves out a portion. Of 120,000 or so clones listed, approximately 80% are singletons. The CDR3 runs 15 residues. The germline V gene encodes CDR1 MNHNY and CDR2 SVGAGI (reference sequence). The junction had 4 bases not matched to a gene; V was cut back by 0 bases and J by 5 bases. The clonotype was recovered from a man between 45 and 60 years old in good health and CMV-seronegative. Sequencing was performed on PBMCs. The chain couples TRBV6-6 to TRBJ2-1, with TRBD1 matching 7 bases. The CDR3 loop is CASSYSGTVDNEQFF. Here the CDR3 DNA reads TGTGCCAGCAGTTACTCCGGGACAGTTGACAATGAGCAGTTCTTC.